This is a list of T cell receptor beta chains from one sample in a study of cytomegalovirus exposure and HLA in healthy donors. The data were produced by immunoSEQ multiplex PCR, yet TCRdb's version contains in-frame clones alone and is incomplete. The sample records 150,000 or so clones, about 79% being singletons. The sample taken for sequencing was PBMCs. These TCRs come from a man over 45 in good health and CMV-seropositive. Both conserved end residues are part of each CDR3. A D gene is named only where the DNA matches it firmly. Rows may omit the clone size; those that give it use once, few, many or a size class.

d_call,j_call,clone_size,v_call,cdr3_aa,cdr3_nt
NA,TRBJ1-1,once,TRBV27,CASSLLQGPTNTEAFF,TGTGCCAGCAGTTTGTTGCAGGGGCCGACGAACACTGAAGCTTTCTTT
TRBD1,TRBJ1-6,NA,TRBV7-9,CASSPGTGGSYNSPLHF,TGTGCCAGCAGCCCCGGGACAGGCGGGTCCTATAATTCACCCCTCCACTTT
TRBD1,TRBJ2-1,NA,TRBV15,CATSRPLGQGRNEQFF,TGTGCCACCAGCAGGCCCCTCGGACAGGGGCGCAATGAGCAGTTCTTC
NA,TRBJ2-5,once,TRBV5-1,CASSFGGSGETQYF,TGCGCCAGCAGCTTCGGGGGTTCGGGTGAGACCCAGTACTTC
TRBD1,TRBJ1-1,NA,TRBV5-4,CASSPGTGASTEAFF,TGTGCCAGCAGCCCCGGGACAGGGGCCAGCACTGAAGCTTTCTTT
TRBD1,TRBJ1-6,NA,TRBV6-1,CASRATGPPLHF,TGTGCCAGCAGAGCGACAGGGCCACCCCTCCACTTT
TRBD1,TRBJ2-2,once,TRBV18,CASSLAGGRSGELFF,TGTGCCAGCTCACTGGCAGGGGGACGATCCGGGGAGCTGTTTTTT
NA,TRBJ1-5,NA,TRBV5-5,CASSSGDGYQPQHF,TGTGCCAGCAGCTCAGGGGATGGGTATCAGCCCCAGCATTTT
TRBD1,TRBJ2-5,NA,TRBV6-6,CASSPGGEETQYF,TGTGCCAGCAGTCCAGGGGGCGAAGAGACCCAGTACTTC
TRBD1,TRBJ2-3,NA,TRBV7-9,CASSLADRATDTQYF,TGTGCCAGCAGCTTGGCGGACAGGGCCACAGATACGCAGTATTTT
NA,TRBJ1-4,NA,TRBV19,CASGRINEKLFF,TGTGCCAGCGGGAGAATTAATGAAAAACTGTTTTTT
NA,TRBJ1-2,NA,TRBV10-3,CAISESNPRLARGYTF,TGTGCCATCAGTGAGTCAAACCCACGACTGGCCCGGGGCTACACCTTC
TRBD1,TRBJ1-2,NA,TRBV6-5,CATRGTDYGYTF,TGTGCCACAAGGGGGACAGACTATGGCTACACCTTC
NA,TRBJ1-2,NA,TRBV6-1,CASSEGPLNGYTF,TGTGCCAGCAGTGAGGGGCCCCTTAATGGCTACACCTTC
TRBD2,TRBJ2-1,once,TRBV7-2,CASSLSGTSGRYEQFF,TGTGCCAGCAGCCTTTCCGGGACTAGCGGGAGGTATGAGCAGTTCTTC
TRBD1,TRBJ1-6,NA,TRBV6-5,CAARDSYNSPLHF,TGTGCCGCTCGGGACAGTTATAATTCACCCCTCCACTTT
TRBD1,TRBJ2-1,once,TRBV9,CASSSHTGDAYNEQFF,TGTGCCAGCAGCTCCCATACAGGGGACGCCTACAATGAGCAGTTCTTC
NA,TRBJ2-1,NA,TRBV14,CASSQDRWGVANEQFF,TGTGCCAGCAGCCAAGATCGGTGGGGGGTAGCAAATGAGCAGTTCTTC
TRBD1,TRBJ2-3,few,TRBV5-4,CASSSGGQGGRTDTQYF,TGTGCCAGCAGCTCGGGGGGACAGGGTGGACGCACAGATACGCAGTATTTT
NA,TRBJ2-3,NA,TRBV10-2,CASSWGFRDTQYF,TGCGCCAGCAGTTGGGGCTTTCGAGATACGCAGTATTTT
NA,TRBJ1-1,NA,TRBV29-1,CSVDFIKTGAFF,TGCAGCGTTGATTTTATCAAGACTGGAGCTTTCTTT
NA,TRBJ1-2,NA,TRBV2,CASSADIRAGHGYTF,TGTGCCAGCAGCGCAGATATTAGAGCAGGGCATGGCTACACCTTC
TRBD1,TRBJ1-5,NA,TRBV30,CAWSLTGGIVQPQHF,TGTGCCTGGAGTCTGACAGGGGGGATCGTTCAGCCCCAGCATTTT
NA,TRBJ2-6,NA,TRBV19,CASSIDNSGANVLTF,TGTGCCAGTAGTATAGACAACTCTGGGGCCAACGTCCTGACTTTC
NA,TRBJ2-4,NA,TRBV27,CASRGIKNIQYF,TGTGCCAGCCGGGGGATCAAAAACATTCAGTACTTC
NA,TRBJ1-2,NA,TRBV6-5,CASSSSSGNYGYTF,TGTGCCAGCAGTTCCTCCTCAGGGAACTATGGCTACACCTTC
NA,TRBJ1-6,NA,TRBV5-6,CASSLTGPAYNSPLHF,TGTGCCAGCAGCTTAACAGGGCCCGCTTATAATTCACCCCTCCACTTT
NA,TRBJ2-5,NA,TRBV18,CASSAGTQETQYF,TGTGCCAGCTCCGCCGGGACACAAGAGACCCAGTACTTC
TRBD1,TRBJ1-2,NA,TRBV6-5,CASSGDRGLFGYTF,TGTGCCAGCAGTGGTGACAGGGGGCTCTTTGGCTACACCTTC
NA,TRBJ2-3,NA,TRBV30,CAWSGGLTDTQYF,TGTGCCTGGAGTGGGGGGCTGACAGATACGCAGTATTTT
NA,TRBJ1-2,once,TRBV27,CASSLYPGNYGYTF,TGTGCCAGCAGTTTATATCCGGGAAACTATGGCTACACCTTC
TRBD1,TRBJ1-4,NA,TRBV7-9,CASSLGAGGANEKLFF,TGTGCCAGCAGCTTAGGGGCAGGGGGCGCTAATGAAAAACTGTTTTTT
TRBD1,TRBJ1-4,NA,TRBV5-4,CASSLRTGNEKLFF,TGTGCCAGCAGCTTGCGGACAGGGAATGAAAAACTGTTTTTT
NA,TRBJ2-1,NA,TRBV7-3,CASSLLAGNEQFF,TGTGCCAGCAGCTTACTTGCGGGAAATGAGCAGTTCTTC
NA,TRBJ2-5,NA,TRBV15,CATRVVLGSRETQYF,TGTGCCACCAGAGTAGTGCTAGGCTCGAGAGAGACCCAGTACTTC
NA,TRBJ1-2,NA,TRBV14,CASSQDVTHHYGYTF,TGTGCCAGCAGCCAAGATGTAACACACCACTATGGCTACACCTTC
TRBD1,TRBJ1-4,NA,TRBV5-1,CASSSRQGSEKLFF,TGCGCCAGCAGCTCGCGACAGGGGAGTGAAAAACTGTTTTTT
TRBD1,TRBJ1-5,NA,TRBV27,CASRPRGTGMYSNQPQHF,TGTGCCAGCAGACCCCGCGGGACAGGGATGTATAGCAATCAGCCCCAGCATTTT
NA,TRBJ2-2,NA,TRBV7-9,CASSLTSTGELFF,TGTGCCAGCAGCTTAACCAGCACCGGGGAGCTGTTTTTT
NA,TRBJ2-6,NA,TRBV4-2,CASSGGDSGANVLTF,TGTGCCAGCAGCGGAGGCGATTCTGGGGCCAACGTCCTGACTTTC
TRBD2,TRBJ2-1,once,TRBV7-9,CASSFRDGRARGEQFF,TGTGCCAGCAGCTTTCGCGACGGGAGGGCCAGAGGTGAGCAGTTCTTC
TRBD1,TRBJ2-5,medium-sized,TRBV13,CASSLKGQGAFETQYF,TGTGCCAGCAGCCTAAAGGGCCAGGGGGCTTTCGAGACCCAGTACTTC
TRBD1,TRBJ1-5,NA,TRBV19,CASSFRTGGGQPQHF,TGTGCCAGTAGTTTCAGGACAGGGGGCGGTCAGCCCCAGCATTTT
TRBD1,TRBJ1-1,NA,TRBV5-5,CASSPGTGDTEAFF,TGTGCCAGCAGCCCAGGGACAGGGGACACTGAAGCTTTCTTT
NA,TRBJ1-3,NA,TRBV30,CAWSAVHLDTIYF,TGTGCCTGGAGTGCCGTCCATTTAGACACCATATATTTT
NA,TRBJ1-3,NA,TRBV11-2,CASSLQVNSGNTIYF,TGTGCCAGCAGCTTACAGGTCAACTCTGGAAACACCATATATTTT
TRBD2,TRBJ2-3,NA,TRBV7-8,CASRSGTSGGTQYF,TGTGCCAGCAGATCTGGGACTAGCGGGGGTACGCAGTATTTT
NA,TRBJ2-3,NA,TRBV14,CASSQAGLWSTDTQYF,TGTGCCAGCAGCCAAGCAGGACTATGGAGCACAGATACGCAGTATTTT
TRBD1,TRBJ2-5,NA,TRBV4-2,CASSRGTGVGEETQYF,TGTGCCAGCAGCCGAGGGACAGGGGTCGGGGAAGAGACCCAGTACTTC
NA,TRBJ2-3,NA,TRBV7-3,CASSLAGLSTDTQYF,TGTGCCAGCAGCTTGGCGGGGTTAAGCACAGATACGCAGTATTTT
NA,TRBJ1-6,NA,TRBV18,CASSPPGYDSPLHF,TGTGCCAGCTCACCACCGGGCTATGATTCACCCCTCCACTTT
NA,TRBJ2-1,NA,TRBV4-1,CASSQDHATSSYNEQFF,TGCGCCAGCAGCCAAGATCATGCCACCAGCTCCTACAATGAGCAGTTCTTC
TRBD1,TRBJ1-2,NA,TRBV6-6,CASSYSQGDGYTF,TGTGCCAGCAGTTACTCGCAGGGGGATGGCTACACCTTC